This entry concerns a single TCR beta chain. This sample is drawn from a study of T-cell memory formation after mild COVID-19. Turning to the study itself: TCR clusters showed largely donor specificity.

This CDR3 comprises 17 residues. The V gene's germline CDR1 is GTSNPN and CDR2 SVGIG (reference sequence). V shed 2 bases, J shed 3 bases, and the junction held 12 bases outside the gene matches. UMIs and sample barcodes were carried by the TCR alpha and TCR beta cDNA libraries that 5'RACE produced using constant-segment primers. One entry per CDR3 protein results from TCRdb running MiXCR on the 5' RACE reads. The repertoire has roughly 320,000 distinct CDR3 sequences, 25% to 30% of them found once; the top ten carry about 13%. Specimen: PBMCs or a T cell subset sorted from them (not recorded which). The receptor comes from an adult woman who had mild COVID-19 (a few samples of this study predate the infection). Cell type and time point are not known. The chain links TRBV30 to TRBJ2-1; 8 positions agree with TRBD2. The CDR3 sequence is CAWSRGGGTEVYNEQFF. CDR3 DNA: TGTGCCTGGAGTAGGGGCGGGGGGACCGAAGTCTACAATGAGCAGTTCTTC.